Below are 8 T cell receptor beta chains sequenced from a single sample in a study of T cell repertoires in cytomegalovirus infection. MiXCR, run by TCRdb on the reads, gives a single entry per CDR3 protein. Among 400,000 to 550,000 distinct CDR3 sequences, around 11% were seen once, and the ten largest hold 10% to 13%. The specimen sequenced was PBMCs. These receptors were obtained from a human donor in good health (CMV status not recorded). Some clones in this sample may be carry-over from other donors' samples.

In this sample, this clonotype turned up many times. The chain recombines TRBV7-8 with TRBJ2-7; D gene ambiguous. Germline CDR1 reads SGHVS; CDR2 reads FQNEAQ. V lost 2 bases, J lost 3 bases, and 8 bases lay in between. The length of the CDR3 is 13 residues. The CDR3 region is CASSLSRFYEQYF. CDR3 nucleotide sequence: TGTGCCAGCAGCTTATCCCGGTTCTACGAGCAGTACTTC.

This clonotype was observed at least ten times. V is TRBV28 and J is TRBJ2-5; possibly TRBD1 for D (5 bases). Germline V lookup: CDR1 MDHEN, CDR2 SYDVKM. The CDR3 is 14 amino acids. The V gene lost 6 bases and the J gene lost 5 bases, with 16 bases spanning the gap. CDR3: CASSLVRDRETQYF. CDR3 nucleotides: TGTGCCAGCAGCCTGGTCAGGGATCGGGAGACCCAGTACTTC.

The V and J genes are TRBV19 and TRBJ2-1; tentative D call: TRBD2 (5 bases). The CDR3 length is 13 residues. V dropped 1 base and J dropped 10 bases, with 11 bases sitting between them. Germline CDR1 reads LNHDA; CDR2 reads SQIVND (reference sequence). The CDR3 sequence is CASSIVQPGEQFF. The CDR3 DNA follows: TGTGCCAGTAGTATAGTTCAACCGGGGGAGCAGTTCTTC.

This clonotype showed up many times. The V and J genes are TRBV12-3 or TRBV12-4 and TRBJ1-6; TRBD1 might be the D (5 bases). The CDR3 has 17 residues. Deletions cut 10 bases from V and 0 bases from J, with 19 bases between. CDR3 amino acids: CAITSGGQSSYNSPLHF. The CDR3 DNA reads as TGTGCCATAACCTCAGGAGGACAAAGCTCCTATAATTCACCCCTCCACTTT.

This clonotype has just a few counts. The rearrangement uses TRBV19 and TRBJ1-2; 7 bases are shared with TRBD1. V dropped 6 bases and J dropped 0; count of bases not matched to a gene: 4. There are 14 residues in the CDR3. Per the germline V gene, CDR1 is LNHDA and CDR2 is SQIVND (reference sequence). The CDR3 here is CASSSGQPNYGYTF. For the CDR3, the DNA is TGTGCCAGTAGCTCGGGACAGCCTAACTATGGCTACACCTTC.

This clonotype was counted once. A much larger clone is a single base away; this may be a read error. The rearrangement links TRBV7-4 to TRBJ1-3, with unresolved D. The CDR3 is 10 amino acids. Germline V gives CDR1 SGHVT, CDR2 SQSDAQ. CDR3 amino acids: CASRGNTKYF. CDR3 DNA: TGTGCCAGCAGAGGAAACACCAAATATTTT.

This clonotype was picked up a small number of times. The chain carries TRBV3-1 and TRBJ2-7, with D possibly being TRBD2 (5 bases). Germline values: CDR1 LGHDT, CDR2 YNNKEL (reference sequence). The CDR3 runs 16 residues. Trimming shortened V by 1 base and J by 3 bases, and 16 bases separated the two germline ends. The CDR3 nucleotides read TGTGCCAGCAGCCAAGCGTACGGGAAAAGGATCTACGAGCAGTACTTC. It translates to CASSQAYGKRIYEQYF.

This clonotype was detected many times. This chain links TRBV7-9 with TRBJ2-2, with 7 bases lining up with TRBD2. Looked up from germline, CDR1 is SEHNR and CDR2 is FQNEAQ (reference sequence). This CDR3 region has 14 residues. J lost 6 bases, V lost 6 bases, and 7 bases had no gene match. CDR3 in amino acids: CASRKLAEAGELFF. CDR3 in DNA: TGTGCCAGCAGAAAGCTAGCGGAGGCCGGGGAGCTGTTTTTT.